This TCR beta chain was sequenced during a study of blood T cell repertoires in COVID-19. Overall study context: Specimens from acute and convalescent COVID-19 originated in the United States, Italy and Spain. T cells, B-cell-depleted T cells, or PBMCs provided the cDNA or gDNA that served as material.

Clones were read by immunoSEQ multiplex PCR, and TCRdb kept only the in-frame ones, dropping some. The table includes about 480,000 clones, roughly 89% detected once. Patients in Seattle were enrolled during active infection, then followed longitudinally. This CDR3 is built from 13 residues. Trimming took 3 bases from V and 0 from J, leaving 6 bases between them. Germline CDR1 reads MNHNS; CDR2 reads SASEGT. Material for sequencing was peripheral blood. This receptor was obtained from a woman in her forties or fifties with COVID-19, enrolled during active disease. This chain connects TRBV6-1 to TRBJ2-7; D unresolved. This CDR3 is CASSDRYSYEQYF. For the CDR3, the DNA is TGTGCCAGCAGTGACAGATACTCCTACGAGCAGTACTTC.